This T cell receptor beta chain was sequenced during a study of blood T cell repertoires in COVID-19. CDR1 is SGHVS and CDR2 is FNYEAQ in the germline V gene. The V and J ends lost 6 bases and 6 bases, in that order; junction bases with no gene match: 8. The CDR3 spans 14 residues. Using immunoSEQ multiplex PCR, the repertoire was profiled, and TCRdb retains in-frame clones only, with some absent. There are hundreds of thousands of clones in the sample; over 70% occur only once, and around 26% lies in the top ten. The sample was peripheral blood. The origin of this receptor is a man aged 35 to 55 with acute or convalescent COVID-19. The V and J genes are TRBV7-6 and TRBJ2-1, with 7 bases identical to TRBD2. CDR3 bases: TGTGCCAGCAGTTCATCCCCGGGGGGCAATGAGCAGTTCTTC. Encoded protein: CASSSSPGGNEQFF.